This T cell receptor (beta chain) emerged from a study of blood T cell repertoires in COVID-19. Across the study: Whether acute or convalescent, the COVID-19 samples came from the United States, Italy and Spain.

A Seattle source enrolled patients during active infection and followed them longitudinally. The V gene lost 6 bases and the J gene lost 0 bases, with 14 bases spanning the gap. CDR1 is SQVTM and CDR2 is ANQGSEA in the germline V gene. This CDR3 contains 14 residues. Measured with immunoSEQ multiplex PCR; TCRdb has only the in-frame clones, and not every one. The sample has some 350,000 clones; roughly nine tenths are singletons. The receptor was derived from a woman aged 25 to 39 with COVID-19, enrolled during active disease. Sequences were obtained from peripheral blood. The V and J genes are TRBV29-1 and TRBJ2-5; the D gene is possibly TRBD2 (6 bases). This CDR3 reads CSVGGGHNQETQYF. CDR3 DNA: TGCAGCGTCGGGGGAGGACACAACCAAGAGACCCAGTACTTC. Based on the CDR3 plus reference TRBV29-1 and TRBJ2-5, the full variable domain is SAVISQKPSRDICQRGTSLTIQCQVDSQVTMMFWYRQQPGQSLTLIATANQGSEATYESGFVIDKFPISRPNLTFSTLTVSNMSPEDSSIYLCSVGGGHNQETQYFGPGTRLLVL.